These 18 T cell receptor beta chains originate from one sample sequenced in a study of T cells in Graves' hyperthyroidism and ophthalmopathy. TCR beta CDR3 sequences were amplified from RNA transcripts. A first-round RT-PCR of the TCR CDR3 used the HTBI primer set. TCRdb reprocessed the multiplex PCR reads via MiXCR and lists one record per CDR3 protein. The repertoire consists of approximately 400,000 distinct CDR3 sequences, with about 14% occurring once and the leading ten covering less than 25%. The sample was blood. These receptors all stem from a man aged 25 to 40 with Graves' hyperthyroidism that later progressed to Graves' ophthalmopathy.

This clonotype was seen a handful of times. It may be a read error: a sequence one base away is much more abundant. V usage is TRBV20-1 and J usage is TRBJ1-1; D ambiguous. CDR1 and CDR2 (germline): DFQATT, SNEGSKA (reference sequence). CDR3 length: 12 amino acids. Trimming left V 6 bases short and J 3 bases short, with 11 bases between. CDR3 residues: CSASRSDTEAFF. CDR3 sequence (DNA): TGCAGTGCCTCGAGATCGGACACTGAAGCTTTCTTT.

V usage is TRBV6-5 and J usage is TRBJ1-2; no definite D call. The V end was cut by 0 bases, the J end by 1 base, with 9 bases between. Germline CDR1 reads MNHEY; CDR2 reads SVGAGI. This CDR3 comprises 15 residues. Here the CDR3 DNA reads TGTGCCAGCAGTTACTCGACACAGCTTAACTATGGCTACACCTTC. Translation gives CASSYSTQLNYGYTF.

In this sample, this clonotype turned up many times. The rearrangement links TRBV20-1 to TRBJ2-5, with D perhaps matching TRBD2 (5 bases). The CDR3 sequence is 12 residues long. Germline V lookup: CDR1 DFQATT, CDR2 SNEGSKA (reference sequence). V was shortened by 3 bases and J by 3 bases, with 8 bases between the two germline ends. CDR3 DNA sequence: TGCAGTGCTAGGAGGGCGGAAGAGACCCAGTACTTC. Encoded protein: CSARRAEETQYF.

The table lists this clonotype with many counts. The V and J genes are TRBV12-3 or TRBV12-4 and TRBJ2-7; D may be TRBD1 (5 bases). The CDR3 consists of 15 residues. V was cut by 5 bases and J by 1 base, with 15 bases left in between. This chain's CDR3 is CASSPPVGVSYEQYF. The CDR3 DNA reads TGTGCCAGCAGTCCCCCTGTAGGGGTTTCCTACGAGCAGTACTTC.

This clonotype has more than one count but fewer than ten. The CDR3 sequence is CASSSPGGPIDTQYF. The DNA for the CDR3 is TGTGCCAGCAGCTCACCGGGGGGGCCAATAGATACGCAGTATTTT. This chain uses TRBV7-9 with TRBJ2-3; 8 nucleotides align to TRBD2. This CDR3 contains 15 residues. V shed 4 bases and J 5 bases; nucleotides not matched to a gene: 8. Germline V CDR1 and CDR2: SEHNR, FQNEAQ (reference sequence).

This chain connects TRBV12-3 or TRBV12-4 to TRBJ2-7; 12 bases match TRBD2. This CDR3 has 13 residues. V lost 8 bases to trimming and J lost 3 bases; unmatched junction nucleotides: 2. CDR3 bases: TGTGCCAGCCAGACTAGCGGGGGCTACGAGCAGTACTTC. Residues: CASQTSGGYEQYF.

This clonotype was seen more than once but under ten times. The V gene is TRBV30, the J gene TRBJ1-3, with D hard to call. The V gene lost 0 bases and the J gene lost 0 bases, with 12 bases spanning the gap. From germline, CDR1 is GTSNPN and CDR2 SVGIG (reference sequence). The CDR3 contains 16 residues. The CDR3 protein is CAWSVLPGFSGNTIYF. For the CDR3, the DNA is TGTGCCTGGAGTGTACTACCGGGATTCTCTGGAAACACCATATATTTT. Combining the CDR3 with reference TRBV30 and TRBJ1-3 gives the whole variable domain SQTIHQWPATLVQPVGSPLSLECTVEGTSNPNLYWYRQAAGRGLQLLFYSVGIGQISSEVPQNLSASRPQDRQFILSSKKLLLSDSGFYLCAWSVLPGFSGNTIYFGEGSWLTVV.

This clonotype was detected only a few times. CDR3 sequence: CASSFGTRGAETQYF. As DNA, the CDR3 is TGTGCCAGCAGCTTTGGGACACGGGGCGCGGAGACCCAGTACTTC. The chain employs TRBV5-5 and TRBJ2-5, with D possibly being TRBD1 (6 bases). Germline-derived CDR1 and CDR2 are SGHKS and YYEKEE (reference sequence). V dropped 2 bases and J dropped 5 bases, with 16 bases sitting between them. The CDR3 has 15 residues.

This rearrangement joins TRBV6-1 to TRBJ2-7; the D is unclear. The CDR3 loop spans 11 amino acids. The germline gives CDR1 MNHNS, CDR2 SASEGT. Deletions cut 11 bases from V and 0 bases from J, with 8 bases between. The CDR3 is CAAINSYEQYF. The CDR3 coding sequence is TGTGCCGCGATAAACTCCTACGAGCAGTACTTC.

CDR3 sequence reads: CSARMGAVRGTQYF. The CDR3 DNA follows: TGCAGTGCTAGGATGGGAGCGGTCCGGGGGACCCAGTACTTC. The chain recombines TRBV20-1 with TRBJ2-5, with TRBD2 as a possible D gene (5 bases). The CDR3 spans 14 residues. Germline CDR1 and CDR2: DFQATT and SNEGSKA (reference sequence). V lost 3 bases and J lost 7, with 18 bases in between.

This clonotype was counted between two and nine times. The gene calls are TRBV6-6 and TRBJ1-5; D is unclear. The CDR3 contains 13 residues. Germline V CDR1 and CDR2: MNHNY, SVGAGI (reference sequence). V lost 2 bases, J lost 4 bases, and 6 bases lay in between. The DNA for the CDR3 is TGTGCCAGCAGTTACCGTCGGAATCAGCCCCAGCATTTT. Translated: CASSYRRNQPQHF.

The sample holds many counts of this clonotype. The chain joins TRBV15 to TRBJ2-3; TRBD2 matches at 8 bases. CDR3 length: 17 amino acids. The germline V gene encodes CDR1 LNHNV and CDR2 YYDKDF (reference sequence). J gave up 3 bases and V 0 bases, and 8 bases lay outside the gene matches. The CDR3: CATSRDQARGATDTQYF. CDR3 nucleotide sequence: TGTGCCACCAGCAGAGATCAAGCGCGGGGGGCGACAGATACGCAGTATTTT.

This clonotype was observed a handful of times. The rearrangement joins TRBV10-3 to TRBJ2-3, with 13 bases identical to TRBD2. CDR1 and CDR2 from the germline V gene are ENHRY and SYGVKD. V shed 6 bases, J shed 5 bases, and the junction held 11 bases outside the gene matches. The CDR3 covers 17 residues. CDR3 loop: CAISGRLAGGGGDTQYF. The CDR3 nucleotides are TGTGCCATCAGCGGACGACTAGCGGGGGGCGGCGGAGATACGCAGTATTTT.

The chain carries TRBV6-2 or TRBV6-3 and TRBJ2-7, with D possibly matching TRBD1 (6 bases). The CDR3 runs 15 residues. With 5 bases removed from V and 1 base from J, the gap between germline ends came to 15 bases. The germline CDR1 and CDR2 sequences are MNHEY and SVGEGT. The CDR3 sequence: CASSSLWGPSYEQYF. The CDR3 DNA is TGTGCCAGCAGTAGCCTTTGGGGGCCTTCCTACGAGCAGTACTTC.

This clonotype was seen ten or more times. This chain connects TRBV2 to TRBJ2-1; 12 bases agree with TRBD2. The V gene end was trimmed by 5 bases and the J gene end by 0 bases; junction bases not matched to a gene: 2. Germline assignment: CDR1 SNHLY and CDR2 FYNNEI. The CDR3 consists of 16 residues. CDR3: CASSLAGGSSYNEQFF. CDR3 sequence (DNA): TGTGCCAGCAGTCTAGCGGGGGGGAGCTCCTACAATGAGCAGTTCTTC.

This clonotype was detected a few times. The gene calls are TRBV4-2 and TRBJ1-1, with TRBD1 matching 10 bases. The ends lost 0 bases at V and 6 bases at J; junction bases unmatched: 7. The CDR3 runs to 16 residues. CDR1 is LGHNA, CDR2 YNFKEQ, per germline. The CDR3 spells CASSQEGTGELAEAFF. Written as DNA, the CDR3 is TGTGCCAGCAGCCAAGAGGGGACAGGGGAGTTAGCTGAAGCTTTCTTT.

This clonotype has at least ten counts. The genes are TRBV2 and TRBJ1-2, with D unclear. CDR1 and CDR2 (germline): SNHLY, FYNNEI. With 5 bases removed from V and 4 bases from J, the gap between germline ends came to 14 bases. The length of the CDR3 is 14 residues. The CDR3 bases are TGTGCCAGCAGTTCCGGACGGAAGAGCTATGGCTACACCTTC. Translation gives CASSSGRKSYGYTF. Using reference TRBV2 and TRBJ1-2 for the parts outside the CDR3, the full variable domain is EPEVTQTPSHQVTQMGQEVILRCVPISNHLYFYWYRQILGQKVEFLVSFYNNEISEKSEIFDDQFSVERPDGSNFTLKIRSTKLEDSAMYFCASSSGRKSYGYTFGSGTRLTVV.

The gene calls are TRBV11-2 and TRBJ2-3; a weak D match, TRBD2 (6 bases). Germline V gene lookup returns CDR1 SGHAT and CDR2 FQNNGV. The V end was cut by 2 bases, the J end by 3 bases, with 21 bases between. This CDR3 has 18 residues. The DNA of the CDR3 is TGTGCCAGCAGCTTATTCGTCCTAGCGACAAAATTAACAGATACGCAGTATTTT. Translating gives CASSLFVLATKLTDTQYF.